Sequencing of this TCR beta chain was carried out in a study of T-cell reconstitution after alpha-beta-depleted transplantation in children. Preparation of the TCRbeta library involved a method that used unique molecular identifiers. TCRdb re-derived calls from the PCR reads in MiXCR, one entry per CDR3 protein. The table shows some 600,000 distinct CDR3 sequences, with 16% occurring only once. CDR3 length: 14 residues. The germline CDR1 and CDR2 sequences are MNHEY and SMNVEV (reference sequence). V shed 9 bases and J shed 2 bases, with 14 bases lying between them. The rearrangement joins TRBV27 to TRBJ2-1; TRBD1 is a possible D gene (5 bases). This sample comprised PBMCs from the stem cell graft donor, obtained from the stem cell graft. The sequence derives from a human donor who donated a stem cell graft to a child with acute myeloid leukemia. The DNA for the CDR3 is TGTGCCAGTAAAAGGGGAAGAACCTACAATGAGCAGTTCTTC. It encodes CASKRGRTYNEQFF.